This TCR beta chain was obtained from a study of CD8+ T cells in alopecia areata. The treatment: oral pan-JAK inhibitor, 5-10 mg twice daily. It was from PBMCs that CD4+ and CD8+ T cells were sorted. The CDR3 has 13 residues. With 1 base removed from V and 6 bases from J, the gap between germline ends came to 10 bases. Germline-derived CDR1 and CDR2 are GTSNPN and SVGIG (reference sequence). RNA was isolated and reverse transcribed to cDNA, the sequencing template. The protocol was immunoSEQ multiplex PCR, while the TCRdb copy is restricted to in-frame clones and leaves out a portion. The table records some 190,000 clones, approximately 65% of them present only once.

The receptor was derived from a human donor with alopecia areata. The rearrangement joins TRBV30 to TRBJ1-5; D is unclear. The sequences come from CD4+ T cells sorted from blood, collected around week 44, from a patient treated with tofacitinib. The CDR3 DNA reads as TGTGCCTGGAGTGCCTTGGGTGTTCAGCCCCAGCATTTT. Its translation: CAWSALGVQPQHF. Complete variable domain (other parts from reference TRBV30 and TRBJ1-5): SQTIHQWPATLVQPVGSPLSLECTVEGTSNPNLYWYRQAAGRGLQLLFYSVGIGQISSEVPQNLSASRPQDRQFILSSKKLLLSDSGFYLCAWSALGVQPQHFGDGTRLSIL.